Listed here are 8 T cell receptor beta chains from one sample, sequenced in a study of T cell responses to AZD1222 COVID-19 vaccine. The repertoire was sequenced with immunoSEQ multiplex PCR; TCRdb's copy has only in-frame clones and lacks some. The sample has under 150,000 clones, over 90% seen once. The specimen was peripheral blood, collected 28 days after the second AZD1222 dose. The receptors were sampled from an adult who received the AZD1222 COVID-19 vaccine.

The chain combines TRBV19 with TRBJ1-5; D is undetermined. Trimming removed 0 bases from V and 1 base from J, with 13 bases in between. Germline loops: CDR1 LNHDA, CDR2 SQIVND (reference sequence). The CDR3 totals 17 residues. In DNA form, the CDR3 reads TGTGCCAGTAGTATAGATGATCGGAGCCCGAGCAATCAGCCCCAGCATTTT. Amino acids: CASSIDDRSPSNQPQHF.

The V call is TRBV4-1, the J call TRBJ2-3, with D maybe TRBD1 (5 bases). Germline CDR1 MGHRA, CDR2 YSYEKL. The CDR3 covers 14 residues. Trimming cost V 3 bases and J 4 bases, with 11 bases left between them. CDR3 nucleotides: TGCGCCAGCAGCCATTCCTGGGGCTCAGATACGCAGTATTTT. Translation: CASSHSWGSDTQYF.

This clone has just one count. The chain recombines TRBV7-2 with TRBJ2-2, with 12 bases fitting TRBD2. Germline V gene data show CDR1 as SGHTA and CDR2 as FQGNSA. This CDR3 contains 18 residues. V shed 4 bases and J 9 bases; nucleotides not matched to a gene: 15. The CDR3 reads CASSYIINRTSGTRELFF. DNA for the CDR3: TGTGCCAGCAGCTACATTATCAATAGGACTAGCGGGACCAGGGAGCTGTTTTTT.

The J gene is TRBJ1-5, the V gene TRBV6-5; D gene ambiguous. Germline CDR1 MNHEY, CDR2 SVGAGI. Trimming removed 6 bases from V and 7 bases from J, with 10 bases in between. The CDR3 length is 12 residues. The CDR3 sequence: CASRVQEQPQHF. The CDR3 DNA follows: TGTGCCAGCAGGGTACAAGAACAGCCCCAGCATTTT.

This chain connects TRBV27 to TRBJ1-1, with TRBD1 identical over 7 bases. Per the germline V gene, CDR1 is MNHEY and CDR2 is SMNVEV (reference sequence). The J segment lost 2 bases and the V segment lost 5 bases, leaving 8 bases of the junction unmatched. The CDR3 consists of 15 residues. CDR3 DNA sequence: TGTGCCAGCAGTGCCTCGACAGGGTTCAACACTGAAGCTTTCTTT. It encodes CASSASTGFNTEAFF.

V is TRBV27 and J is TRBJ1-1; maybe TRBD1 (5 bases). The CDR3 length is 14 residues. Trimming took off 5 bases at V and 1 base at J, with 11 bases between the two ends. From germline, CDR1 is MNHEY and CDR2 SMNVEV (reference sequence). The CDR3 protein is CASSTQGTNTEAFF. The DNA for the CDR3 is TGTGCCAGCAGTACCCAAGGGACGAACACTGAAGCTTTCTTT.

The V call is TRBV23-1, the J call TRBJ1-5; 9 bases are a match to TRBD1. TRBV23-1 is an ORF for which the function is uncertain. The V gene end was trimmed by 4 bases and the J gene end by 4 bases; junction bases not matched to a gene: 8. The CDR3 has 16 residues. CDR3 in DNA: TGCGCCAGCAGTCTTCGGGACAGGGAAGTTAATCAGCCCCAGCATTTT. Protein: CASSLRDREVNQPQHF.

As DNA, the CDR3 is TGTGCCAGCAGCGAGGACAGGGTCGGCTATGGCTACACCTTC. This sequence encodes CASSEDRVGYGYTF. The genes are TRBV11-2 and TRBJ1-2, with 8 positions matching TRBD1. Trimming removed 5 bases from V and 4 bases from J; junction bases left unmatched: 6. Per the germline V gene, CDR1 is SGHAT and CDR2 is FQNNGV. This CDR3 has 14 amino acids.